These T cell receptor beta chains were read from a single sample in a study of T cells expressing NK-cell markers. TCRdb re-analyzed the 5' RACE reads; it lists each CDR3 protein once, without DNA. There are a few hundred thousand distinct CDR3 sequences in the sample, with around 5% held by the top ten. What was sequenced was blood T cells: a sorted CD56 or NKG2C T cell subset, CD4+ or CD8+ T cells, or bulk PBMC T cells (not recorded which). These TCRs come from a man aged 18-75 years in good health. The CDR3 runs from the conserved cysteine through the conserved F or W.

J	V	CDR3
TRBJ1-1	TRBV28	CASSFGRDGNTEAFF
TRBJ2-7	TRBV2	CASTGEGSYEQYF
TRBJ1-2	TRBV6-1	CASTYQRGGYTF
TRBJ1-4	TRBV15	CATSRTKVPNEKLFF
TRBJ2-1	TRBV5-5	CASITRGQAYNEQFF
TRBJ1-3	TRBV20-1	CSASPQGDTIYF
TRBJ1-4	TRBV20-1	CSARPRIGGPEKLFF
TRBJ1-3	TRBV3-1	CASSQGGGRISGNTIYF
TRBJ2-1	TRBV5-6	CASSLAGTSGGRSSYNEQFF
TRBJ1-1	TRBV6-4	CASSRGEGEIAFF
TRBJ2-2	TRBV7-9	CASSLLGQANTGELFF
TRBJ2-3	TRBV11-2	CASSFIAGGPVDTQYF
TRBJ2-3	TRBV27	CASSLARPDTDTQYF
TRBJ1-1	TRBV19	CASSTGGGRYTEAFF